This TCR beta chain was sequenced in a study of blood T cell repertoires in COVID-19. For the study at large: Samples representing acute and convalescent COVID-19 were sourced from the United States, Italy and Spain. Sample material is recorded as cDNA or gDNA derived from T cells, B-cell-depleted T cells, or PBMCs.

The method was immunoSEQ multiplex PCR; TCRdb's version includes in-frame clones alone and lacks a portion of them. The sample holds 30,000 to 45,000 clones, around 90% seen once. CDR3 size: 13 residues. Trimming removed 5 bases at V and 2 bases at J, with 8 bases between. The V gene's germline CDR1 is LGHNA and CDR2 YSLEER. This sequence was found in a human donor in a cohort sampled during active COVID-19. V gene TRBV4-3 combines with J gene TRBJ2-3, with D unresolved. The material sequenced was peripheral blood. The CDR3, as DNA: TGCGCCAGCAGCACTACGTCCACAGATACGCAGTATTTT. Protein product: CASSTTSTDTQYF.